The following is a T cell receptor (beta chain) sequence with its context. This record belongs to a study of blood T cell repertoires in COVID-19. For the study at large: PBMCs, B-cell-depleted T cells, or T cells provided the cDNA or gDNA that made up the material.

The protocol was immunoSEQ multiplex PCR, while the TCRdb copy is restricted to in-frame clones and leaves out a portion. The repertoire includes 300,000 or so clones, 80% to 90% of them detected once, and roughly 3.9% sits in the top ten. Germline V gives CDR1 KGHSH, CDR2 LQKENI. This CDR3 has 15 amino acids. Deletions cut 1 base from V and 0 bases from J, with 9 bases between. The sequencing sample was made of peripheral blood. This clonotype was obtained from a middle-aged woman with acute or convalescent COVID-19. The chain recombines TRBV18 with TRBJ2-5; possibly TRBD1 for D (5 bases). The CDR3 bases are TGTGCCAGCTCACCACGGTCAGGGAACCAAGAGACCCAGTACTTC. It specifies CASSPRSGNQETQYF.